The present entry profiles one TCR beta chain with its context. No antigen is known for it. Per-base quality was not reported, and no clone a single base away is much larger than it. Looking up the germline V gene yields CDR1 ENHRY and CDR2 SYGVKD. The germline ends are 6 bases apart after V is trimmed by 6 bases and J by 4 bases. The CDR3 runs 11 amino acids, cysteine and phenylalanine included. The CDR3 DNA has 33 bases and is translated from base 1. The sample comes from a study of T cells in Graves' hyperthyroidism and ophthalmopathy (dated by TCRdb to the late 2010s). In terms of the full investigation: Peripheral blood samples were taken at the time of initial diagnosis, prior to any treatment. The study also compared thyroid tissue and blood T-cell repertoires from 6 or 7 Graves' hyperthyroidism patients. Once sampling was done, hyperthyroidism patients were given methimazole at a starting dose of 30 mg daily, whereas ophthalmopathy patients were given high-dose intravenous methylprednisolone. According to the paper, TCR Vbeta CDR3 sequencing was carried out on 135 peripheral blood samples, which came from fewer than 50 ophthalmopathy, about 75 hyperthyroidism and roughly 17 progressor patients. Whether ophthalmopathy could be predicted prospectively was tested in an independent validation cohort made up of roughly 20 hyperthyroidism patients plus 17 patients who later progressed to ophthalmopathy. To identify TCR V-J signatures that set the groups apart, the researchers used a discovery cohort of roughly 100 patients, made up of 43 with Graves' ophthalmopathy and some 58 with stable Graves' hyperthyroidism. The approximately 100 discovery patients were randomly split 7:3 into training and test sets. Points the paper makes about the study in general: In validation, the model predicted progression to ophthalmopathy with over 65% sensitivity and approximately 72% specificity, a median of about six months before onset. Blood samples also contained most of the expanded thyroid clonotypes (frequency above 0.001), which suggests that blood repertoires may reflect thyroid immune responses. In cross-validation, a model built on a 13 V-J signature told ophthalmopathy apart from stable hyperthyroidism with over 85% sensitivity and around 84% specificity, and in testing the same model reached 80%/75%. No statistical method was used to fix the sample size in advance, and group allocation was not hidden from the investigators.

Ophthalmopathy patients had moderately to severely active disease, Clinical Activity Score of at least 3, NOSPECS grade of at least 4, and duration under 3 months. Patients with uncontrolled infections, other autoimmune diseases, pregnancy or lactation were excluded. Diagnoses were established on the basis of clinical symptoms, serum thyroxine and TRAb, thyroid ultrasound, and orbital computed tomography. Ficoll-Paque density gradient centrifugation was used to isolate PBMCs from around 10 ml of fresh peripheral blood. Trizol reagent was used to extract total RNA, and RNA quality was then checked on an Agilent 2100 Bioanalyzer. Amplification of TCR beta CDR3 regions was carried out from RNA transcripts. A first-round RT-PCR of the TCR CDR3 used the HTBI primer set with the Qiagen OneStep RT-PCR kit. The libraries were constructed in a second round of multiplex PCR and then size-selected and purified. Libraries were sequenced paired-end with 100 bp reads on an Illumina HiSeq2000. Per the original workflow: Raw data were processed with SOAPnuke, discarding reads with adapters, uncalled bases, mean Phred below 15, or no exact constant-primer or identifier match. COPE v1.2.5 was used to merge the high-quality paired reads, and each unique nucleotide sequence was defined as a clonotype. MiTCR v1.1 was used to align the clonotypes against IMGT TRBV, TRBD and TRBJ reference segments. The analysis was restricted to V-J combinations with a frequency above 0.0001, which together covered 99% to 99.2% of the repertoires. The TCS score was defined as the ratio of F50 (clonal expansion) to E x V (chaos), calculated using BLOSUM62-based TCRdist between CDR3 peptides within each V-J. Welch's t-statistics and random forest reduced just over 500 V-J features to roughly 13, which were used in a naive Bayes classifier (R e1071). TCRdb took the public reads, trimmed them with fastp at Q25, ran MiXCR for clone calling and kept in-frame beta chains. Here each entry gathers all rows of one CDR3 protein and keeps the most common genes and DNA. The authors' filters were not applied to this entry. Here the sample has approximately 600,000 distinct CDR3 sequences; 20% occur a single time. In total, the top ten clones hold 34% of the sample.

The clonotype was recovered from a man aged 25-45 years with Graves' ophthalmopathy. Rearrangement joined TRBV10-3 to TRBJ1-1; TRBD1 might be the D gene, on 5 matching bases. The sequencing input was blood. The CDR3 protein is CAIRGTTEAFF. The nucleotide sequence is TGTGCCATCAGGGGGACCACTGAAGCTTTCTTT.